The 5 T cell receptor beta chains below were found in one sample sequenced in a study of T cell repertoires in cytomegalovirus infection. No cognate antigen is known for these TCRs. TCRdb reprocessed the reads via MiXCR and lists one record per CDR3 protein. The table shows roughly 700,000 distinct CDR3 sequences, with 30% to 35% occurring only once. Sequencing was performed on cultured PBMCs, taken from culture after CMV antigen stimulation. Receptors were obtained from a human donor in good health (CMV status not recorded). Some clones in this sample may be carry-over from other donors' samples.

The CDR3 loop reads CASSQDLAGLVEQYF. Here the CDR3 DNA reads TGCGCCAGCAGCCAAGATCTTGCAGGCTTGGTAGAGCAGTACTTC. This chain links TRBV4-3 with TRBJ2-7; D gene ambiguous. The V gene lost 0 bases and the J gene lost 7 bases, with 16 bases spanning the gap. The CDR3 consists of 15 residues. CDR1 is LGHNA, CDR2 YSLEER, per germline.

The chain combines TRBV7-6 with TRBJ2-1; D ambiguous. Trimming stripped 5 bases from V and 0 bases from J, with 20 bases between. The CDR3 is 18 residues long. In germline, CDR1 is SGHVS, CDR2 FNYEAQ. The CDR3 nucleotides are TGTGCCAGCAGCCCCCAGCGTGGGGTGCACGCCTCCTACAATGAGCAGTTCTTC. This translates into CASSPQRGVHASYNEQFF.

This clonotype was found a few times. The V call is TRBV29-1, the J call TRBJ1-2; D is unclear. V was cut by 3 bases and J by 5 bases, with 7 bases left in between. The germline V gene has CDR1 SQVTM and CDR2 ANQGSEA. The length of the CDR3 is 11 residues. This CDR3 is CSVESGYGYTF. The CDR3 DNA is TGCAGCGTTGAGTCCGGATATGGCTACACCTTC.

This clonotype was seen at least ten times. The J gene is TRBJ2-2, the V gene TRBV7-2; 7 bases fit TRBD1. The CDR3 loop spans 16 amino acids. Germline lookup yields CDR1 SGHTA and CDR2 FQGNSA. V lost 5 bases and J lost 6; bases outside the gene matches: 12. For the CDR3, the DNA is TGTGCCAGCAGCACTACAGGGGCCTTGGTCGCCGGGGAGCTGTTTTTT. Residues: CASSTTGALVAGELFF.

This clonotype was found a few times. J is TRBJ2-7 and V is TRBV15; D is perhaps TRBD1 or TRBD2 (6 bases each). Looked up from germline, CDR1 is LNHNV and CDR2 is YYDKDF (reference sequence). The CDR3 has 17 amino acids. V dropped 0 bases and J dropped 2 bases, with 17 bases sitting between them. For the CDR3, the DNA is TGTGCCACCAGCAGAGACCTCACTGGGGGGCTACCCTACGAGCAGTACTTC. Its protein is CATSRDLTGGLPYEQYF. Filled out from reference TRBV15 and TRBJ2-7, the complete variable domain reads DAMVIQNPRYQVTQFGKPVTLSCSQTLNHNVMYWYQQKSSQAPKLLFHYYDKDFNNEADTPDNFQSRRPNTSFCFLDIRSPGLGDTAMYLCATSRDLTGGLPYEQYFGPGTRLTVT.